This T cell receptor beta chain was profiled in a study of OX40 agonist ivuxolimab in advanced cancers. Study-level background: Patients were given ivuxolimab, an antibody that agonizes OX40 (CD134). In three patients, partial responses were observed, one with hepatocellular carcinoma and two with cutaneous melanoma.

Broader study findings: On average, CD8+ T cells had more expanded clones than CD4+.

CDR1 PRHDT and CDR2 FYEKMQ come from the germline V gene (reference sequence). This CDR3 has 10 amino acids. Trimming shortened V by 3 bases and J by 8 bases, and 2 bases separated the two germline ends. The study sampled blood at baseline, cycle 4 day 1, and cycle 7 day 1. Libraries were prepared by immunoSEQ multiplex PCR; TCRdb keeps only in-frame clonotypes and omits some of them. The profile shows around 40,000 clones, 65% to 90% of them singletons. Remarks on this clone: Its specificity is not known.

The sequence was obtained from an adult with an advanced solid tumor such as melanoma, head and neck, liver or kidney cancer. Sequenced here: CD4+ or CD8+ T cells sorted from blood, sampled in a trial of the OX40 agonist ivuxolimab. The J gene is TRBJ1-3, the V gene TRBV13, with D unresolved. CDR3 amino acids: CASSLDTIYF. For the CDR3, the DNA is TGTGCCAGCAGCTTGGACACCATATATTTT.